The 19 T cell receptor beta chains below all came from one sample that was sequenced in a study of T cells in Graves' hyperthyroidism and ophthalmopathy. There were TCR beta CDR3 regions amplified from RNA transcripts. The study used the HTBI primer set for a first-round RT-PCR of the TCR CDR3. TCRdb fed the multiplex PCR reads into MiXCR, producing one record per CDR3 protein. This table has about 420,000 distinct CDR3 sequences, more than 15% appearing once. Source material: blood. The receptors come from a woman between 18 and 30 years old with Graves' hyperthyroidism.

This clonotype has ten or more counts. This sequence joins TRBV12-3 or TRBV12-4 and TRBJ2-1; TRBD1 might be the D (6 bases). The ends were cut back, 6 bases at V and 3 bases at J, with 15 bases in the middle. The CDR3 contains 15 residues. The CDR3 region has the DNA TGTGCCAGCAGCACTAGAGCAGGGGACTACAATGAGCAGTTCTTC. Protein sequence: CASSTRAGDYNEQFF.

This clonotype was counted at least ten times. CDR3 sequence (DNA): TGCAGTGCTAGAGATCGGGCGGGGACCGCCTACGAGCAGTACTTC. Protein product: CSARDRAGTAYEQYF. The chain couples TRBV20-1 to TRBJ2-7; a possible D gene is TRBD2 (6 bases). The CDR3 runs to 15 residues. Germline V gene lookup returns CDR1 DFQATT and CDR2 SNEGSKA (reference sequence). V was clipped by 0 bases and J by 2 bases, with 14 bases between them.

V and J are TRBV18 and TRBJ2-2; D possibly corresponds to TRBD1 (6 bases). The V end was cut by 3 bases, the J end by 1 base, with 12 bases between. Germline assignment: CDR1 KGHSH and CDR2 LQKENI. The CDR3 has 16 amino acids. CDR3 loop: CASSPRTGLNTGELFF. CDR3 sequence (DNA): TGTGCCAGCTCACCGCGAACAGGGTTGAACACCGGGGAGCTGTTTTTT.

This clonotype was recorded many times. The V gene is TRBV12-3 or TRBV12-4, the J gene TRBJ2-3, with TRBD2 matching 12 bases. The CDR3 length is 19 residues. V lost 6 bases, J lost 1 base, and 14 bases stayed unmatched. The CDR3 here is CASSPEGLAGGRRTDTQYF. The DNA for the CDR3 is TGTGCCAGCAGCCCGGAGGGTCTAGCGGGAGGGCGGCGCACAGATACGCAGTATTTT.

This chain uses TRBV4-1 with TRBJ2-1; the match to TRBD2 covers 10 bases. The CDR3 sequence is 13 residues long. The V gene's germline CDR1 is MGHRA and CDR2 YSYEKL. Trimming at V came to 3 bases and at J to 15 bases, leaving 8 bases not matched to a gene. The CDR3 DNA reads TGCGCCAGCAGCCACCTAGCGGGAGACAAGGGGTTCTTC. Amino acid sequence: CASSHLAGDKGFF.

Ten or more counts support this clonotype. The CDR3: CASSRSGTGEGYTF. The CDR3 nucleotides are TGTGCCAGCAGTCGCAGCGGGACAGGGGAGGGCTACACCTTC. The chain links TRBV6-1 to TRBJ1-2; TRBD1 aligns across 10 bases. The CDR3 totals 14 residues. Germline V CDR1 and CDR2: MNHNS, SASEGT. The J segment lost 8 bases and the V segment lost 5 bases, leaving 8 bases of the junction unmatched.

This clonotype was counted ten times or more. The V call is TRBV3-1, the J call TRBJ1-1; D ambiguous. The CDR3 spans 14 residues. V was cut by 4 bases and J by 9 bases, with 18 bases left in between. In germline, CDR1 is LGHDT, CDR2 YNNKEL (reference sequence). The CDR3 loop reads CASSLEEKPSKAFF. As DNA, the CDR3 is TGTGCCAGCAGCCTCGAAGAAAAGCCTTCTAAAGCTTTCTTT.

This clonotype came up a few times. The gene calls are TRBV29-1 and TRBJ2-7; 10 nucleotides line up with TRBD1. Germline V gene data show CDR1 as SQVTM and CDR2 as ANQGSEA. V lost 7 bases, J lost 3 bases, and 6 bases stayed unmatched. The CDR3 totals 13 residues. Here the CDR3 reads CSGGTGENYEQYF. The CDR3 nucleotides are TGCAGCGGGGGGACAGGGGAAAACTACGAGCAGTACTTC.

This clonotype has a count of ten or more. V and J are TRBV28 and TRBJ1-5, with a possible D match to TRBD1 (5 bases). The CDR3 spans 17 residues. The germline V gene encodes CDR1 MDHEN and CDR2 SYDVKM. Trimming cost V 4 bases and J 0 bases, with 16 bases left between them. The chain's CDR3 is CASSSPGRAYSNQPQHF. The DNA of the CDR3 is TGTGCCAGCAGTTCCCCAGGGCGTGCCTATAGCAATCAGCCCCAGCATTTT.

Here the CDR3 reads CASSTGQDLYEQYF. The DNA of the CDR3 is TGTGCCAGCAGCACGGGACAGGATCTTTACGAGCAGTACTTC. The rearrangement uses TRBV5-6 and TRBJ2-7; TRBD1 matches 8 bases. This CDR3 has 14 amino acids. Germline V gene lookup returns CDR1 SGHDT and CDR2 YYEEEE. The junction had 7 bases not matched to a gene; V was cut back by 4 bases and J by 4 bases. Drawing the rest from reference TRBV5-6 and TRBJ2-7, the complete variable domain is DAGVTQSPTHLIKTRGQQVTLRCSPKSGHDTVSWYQQALGQGPQFIFQYYEEEERQRGNFPDRFSGHQFPNYSSELNVNALLLGDSALYLCASSTGQDLYEQYFGPGTRLTVT.

Many counts were recorded for this clonotype. The J gene is TRBJ2-1, the V gene TRBV6-1; D remains unclear. Looked up from germline, CDR1 is MNHNS and CDR2 is SASEGT. Trimming cost V 6 bases and J 4 bases, with 16 bases left between them. The length of the CDR3 is 15 residues. In DNA, the CDR3 is TGTGCCAGCAGAGGCAGCTTTGTTAGATACAATGAGCAGTTCTTC. Translation gives CASRGSFVRYNEQFF.

The chain uses TRBV7-8 and TRBJ2-1; 14 nucleotides match TRBD2. Trimming at V came to 6 bases and at J to 9 bases, leaving 13 bases not matched to a gene. Per germline, CDR1 SGHVS and CDR2 FQNEAQ. This CDR3 comprises 17 residues. The chain's CDR3 is CASSFLLRTSGRFEQFF. In DNA, the CDR3 is TGTGCCAGCAGTTTTCTATTAAGGACTAGCGGGAGGTTTGAGCAGTTCTTC.

The genes are TRBV6-2 or TRBV6-3 and TRBJ2-1; 8 bases line up with TRBD1. Germline-derived CDR1 and CDR2 are MNHEY and SVGEGT. CDR3 length: 16 residues. The V gene end was trimmed by 4 bases and the J gene end by 0 bases; junction bases not matched to a gene: 5. CDR3 sequence reads: CASSSGGQGSYNEQFF. DNA for the CDR3: TGTGCCAGCAGTTCCGGAGGACAGGGCTCCTACAATGAGCAGTTCTTC.

This clonotype was seen many times. CDR3 nucleotides: TGTGCCAGCAGTCCCAGACTAGCGGTTAGCTCTGGGGCCAACGTCCTGACTTTC. Protein sequence: CASSPRLAVSSGANVLTF. This chain uses TRBV27 with TRBJ2-6, with 9 positions matching TRBD2. CDR1 and CDR2 from the germline V gene are MNHEY and SMNVEV (reference sequence). This CDR3 is 18 amino acids long. V lost 5 bases and J lost 0; bases outside the gene matches: 8.

This clonotype was found many times. J is TRBJ1-2 and V is TRBV30; possible D gene TRBD1, 5 bases. Germline CDR1 GTSNPN, CDR2 SVGIG (reference sequence). The CDR3 has 12 amino acids. V lost 3 bases and J lost 8, with 13 bases in between. DNA for the CDR3: TGTGCCTGGAGGCCACCAGGGAGGGGCTACACCTTC. Its protein is CAWRPPGRGYTF.

This clonotype occurred many times. The chain has TRBV12-3 or TRBV12-4 and TRBJ2-7, with 13 bases matching TRBD2. The CDR3 loop spans 15 amino acids. V lost 6 bases and J lost 6; bases outside the gene matches: 8. CDR3 amino acids: CASRKGTSGTGEQYF. DNA for the CDR3: TGTGCCAGCAGAAAGGGGACTAGCGGGACTGGCGAGCAGTACTTC.

This clonotype was seen repeatedly, ten times or more. The chain carries TRBV7-3 and TRBJ2-7; D unclear. The ends were cut back, 0 bases at V and 2 bases at J, with 14 bases in the middle. There are 16 residues in the CDR3. Germline assignment: CDR1 SGHTA and CDR2 FQGTGA. CDR3 protein: CASSLTVASRPYEQYF. As DNA, the CDR3 is TGTGCCAGCAGCTTAACTGTAGCCTCACGGCCCTACGAGCAGTACTTC.

Many counts were recorded for this clonotype. The chain combines TRBV6-1 with TRBJ2-7; D call uncertain. CDR3 length: 16 amino acids. V shed 5 bases and J shed 2 bases, with 19 bases lying between them. Germline CDR1 reads MNHNS; CDR2 reads SASEGT. The CDR3 spells CASSLKGFGFTYEQYF. CDR3 DNA: TGTGCCAGCAGTTTAAAGGGTTTCGGCTTTACCTACGAGCAGTACTTC.

J is TRBJ2-5 and V is TRBV6-1; the D gene is possibly TRBD1 (6 bases). V was pared by 4 bases and J by 5 bases, with 11 bases between. This CDR3 has 13 residues. The V gene's germline CDR1 is MNHNS and CDR2 SASEGT. CDR3 protein: CASSGDTAETQYF. CDR3 DNA sequence: TGTGCCAGCAGTGGGGACACTGCGGAGACCCAGTACTTC.